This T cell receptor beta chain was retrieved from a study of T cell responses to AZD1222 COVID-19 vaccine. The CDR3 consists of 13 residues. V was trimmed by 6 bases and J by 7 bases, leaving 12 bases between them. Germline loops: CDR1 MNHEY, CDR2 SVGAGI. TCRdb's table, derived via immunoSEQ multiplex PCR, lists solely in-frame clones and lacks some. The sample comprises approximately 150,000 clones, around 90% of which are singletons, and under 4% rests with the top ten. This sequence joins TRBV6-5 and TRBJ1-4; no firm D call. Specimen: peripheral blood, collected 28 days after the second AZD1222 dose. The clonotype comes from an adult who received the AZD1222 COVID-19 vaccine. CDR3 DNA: TGTGCCAGCAGAGGCCGCCCCGGTGAAAAACTGTTTTTT. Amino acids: CASRGRPGEKLFF.